This TCR beta chain appears in the sequencing data of a study of blood T cell repertoires in COVID-19. Overall study context: Acute-phase and convalescent COVID-19 samples originated in the United States, Italy and Spain.

Individuals drawn from 24 US areas were about 18 to 90 years old. Germline V gene data show CDR1 as SGHTA and CDR2 as FQGNSA. The trim removed 5 bases at V and 4 bases at J, leaving 10 bases unmatched. The CDR3 is made up of 17 amino acids. Assay: immunoSEQ multiplex PCR; the TCRdb copy retains only in-frame clones and omits some. This sample yields about 170,000 clones, of which roughly 85% are seen a single time; 15% to 20% belongs to the top ten. This rearrangement joins TRBV7-2 to TRBJ2-1; 11 bases match TRBD2. The receptor was derived from a woman in her 70s in a cohort exposed to, infected with or recovered from COVID-19 (not recorded which). The sequencing sample was made of PBMCs or T cells enriched from blood (not recorded which). The CDR3 here is CASSPFGGLADYNEQFF. The DNA for the CDR3 is TGTGCCAGCAGCCCATTTGGGGGACTAGCGGATTACAATGAGCAGTTCTTC.